This is a list of T cell receptor beta chains from one sample in a study of cytomegalovirus exposure and HLA in healthy donors. The method was immunoSEQ multiplex PCR; TCRdb's version includes in-frame clones alone and lacks a portion of them. The sample has approximately 73,000 clones; 60% to 85% are singletons. Sequencing was done on a sample of PBMCs. All receptors derive from a woman between 40 and 55 years old in good health and CMV-seropositive. The CDR3 runs from the conserved cysteine through the conserved F or W. A D gene is named only where the DNA matches it firmly. Rows give clone size only sometimes, using once, few, many, or a class for an expanded clone.

j_call v_call d_call clone_size cdr3_nt cdr3_aa
TRBJ2-5 TRBV2 - - TGTGCCAGCAAGAAGAGAACGGGGGGCACCCAAGAGACCCAGTACTTC CASKKRTGGTQETQYF
TRBJ2-1 TRBV11-2 TRBD2 once TGTGCCAGCAGCCCGCAAGCGGGACTTGCGGGCAATGAGCAGTTCTTC CASSPQAGLAGNEQFF
TRBJ2-1 TRBV6-6 - - TGTGCCAGCAGGAGGGATGCTGAGCAGTTCTTC CASRRDAEQFF
TRBJ1-1 TRBV4-1 TRBD1 - TGCGCCAGCAGCCCCACAGGGGTTGGAACTGAAGCTTTCTTT CASSPTGVGTEAFF
TRBJ2-7 TRBV27 - - TGTGCCAGCAGTTTTGGAGGGCAGGGGTACTTC CASSFGGQGYF
TRBJ1-6 TRBV27 - - TGTGCCAGCAGTTTCCCCCCGGGGGTAGGGTCACCCCTCCACTTT CASSFPPGVGSPLHF
TRBJ2-1 TRBV28 TRBD1 - TGTGCCAGCAGCTCCGGGACAGGTTCCTACAGTGAGCAGTTCTTC CASSSGTGSYSEQFF
TRBJ1-4 TRBV5-1 - - TGCGCCAGCAGCTTGGTATCGGCAGGGAACGAAAAACTGTTTTTT CASSLVSAGNEKLFF
TRBJ1-2 TRBV19 - once TGTGCCAGTAGTATAGTTTCGACAGGAAGAACGAATGGCTACACCTTC CASSIVSTGRTNGYTF
TRBJ1-5 TRBV7-8 - - TGTGCCAGCAGCCTTAACCTTGGAGGCAATCAGCCCCAGCATTTT CASSLNLGGNQPQHF
TRBJ2-5 TRBV4-1 - - TGCGCCAGCAGCCAAGATGCGGAAGAGACCCAGTACTTC CASSQDAEETQYF
TRBJ1-4 TRBV5-8 - - TGTGCCAGCCCCTCCCCCGGGACTTGGGATGAAAAACTGTTTTTT CASPSPGTWDEKLFF
TRBJ2-6 TRBV5-4 TRBD1 - TGTGCCAGCAGCGGGGGACAGGGGGCTGGAGGGGCCAACGTCCTGACTTTC CASSGGQGAGGANVLTF
TRBJ2-2 TRBV5-5 TRBD2 - TGTGCCAGCAGCTTTGCGGGAGGCGGCACCGGGGAGCTGTTTTTT CASSFAGGGTGELFF
TRBJ2-2 TRBV5-6 TRBD1 - TGTGCCAGCAGCCTCCGGACAGGCGCGAACACCGGGGAGCTGTTTTTT CASSLRTGANTGELFF
TRBJ2-5 TRBV7-2 - - TGTGCCAGCAGTATCGCGGAGACCCAGTACTTC CASSIAETQYF
TRBJ2-5 TRBV7-9 TRBD2 - TGTGCCAGCAGCGAGAGCGGGAAAGAGACCCAGTACTTC CASSESGKETQYF
TRBJ1-2 TRBV6-1 TRBD1 - TGTGCCAGCAGCACTTGGGACAGGGGGAACTATGGCTACACCTTC CASSTWDRGNYGYTF
TRBJ1-2 TRBV6-1 TRBD1 - TGTGCCAGCAGTGAAGCGCAGGGGGAGTGGGGCTACACCTTC CASSEAQGEWGYTF
TRBJ1-2 TRBV7-8 TRBD1 once TGTGCCAGCAGCTTACTCGGACAGGGGGCCAACTATGGCTACACCTTC CASSLLGQGANYGYTF
TRBJ1-5 TRBV11-2 TRBD1 - TGTGCCAGCAGCTTAGGCGACAGGGGTCAGCAGCCCCAGCATTTT CASSLGDRGQQPQHF
TRBJ2-3 TRBV28 - - TGTGCCAGCAGTTTAAGCGGCCTCAGCACAGATACGCAGTATTTT CASSLSGLSTDTQYF
TRBJ1-2 TRBV7-9 - - TGTGCCAGCAGCTTAGCCAACCCCACACAGAACTATGGCTACACCTTC CASSLANPTQNYGYTF
TRBJ1-5 TRBV6-1 - - TGTGCCAGCAGGCCCAGTGGAGGGGGCAATCAGCCCCAGCATTTT CASRPSGGGNQPQHF
TRBJ1-2 TRBV5-1 TRBD1 - TGCGCCAGCAGCTTTACGGGGACAGGGACTGGCTACACCTTC CASSFTGTGTGYTF
TRBJ2-7 TRBV29-1 TRBD1 - TGCAGCGTGACAGGGGGCTACTACGAGCAGTACTTC CSVTGGYYEQYF
TRBJ1-1 TRBV19 - - TGTGCCAGTAGTATACACAACAGGGCGGTCGCTGAAGCTTTCTTT CASSIHNRAVAEAFF
TRBJ2-5 TRBV2 - - TGTGCCAGCAGTGGTTTGGACTTCCCTCAAGAGACCCAGTACTTC CASSGLDFPQETQYF
TRBJ1-5 TRBV5-1 TRBD1 - TGCGCCAGCAGCTCTCCGGGACAGGGATGCGATAGCAATCAGCCCCAGCATTTT CASSSPGQGCDSNQPQHF
TRBJ1-3 TRBV6-5 TRBD1 - TGTGCCAGCAGTCCGGACAGGTTCTCTGGAAACACCATATATTTT CASSPDRFSGNTIYF
TRBJ1-1 TRBV11-2 - - TGTGCCAGCCGGGGGGTGAGCACTGAAGCTTTCTTT CASRGVSTEAFF
TRBJ2-1 TRBV7-2 - - TGTGCCAGCAGCTTAGAGCTGGGCAGGGGCCCCAATGAGCAGTTCTTC CASSLELGRGPNEQFF
TRBJ1-1 TRBV5-4 - - TGTGCCAGCAGCTTGAGTGGGGCGACCGGTTTCTTT CASSLSGATGFF